This note documents a single TCR beta chain sequence. V was shortened by 4 bases and J by 5 bases, with 13 bases between the two germline ends. From germline, CDR1 is SGHRS and CDR2 YFSETQ. The CDR3 spans 15 residues. Each donor was nominally healthy when sampled (though unrecorded immune exposures were likely). This specimen comes from a study of cytomegalovirus exposure and HLA in healthy donors. Amplification used 60 Vbeta primers and 13 Jbeta primers. Data came from immunoSEQ multiplex PCR; TCRdb stores just in-frame clones and leaves some out. The sample carries 90,000 to 140,000 clones, 70% to 80% recorded once.

The source of this sequence is a man between 25 and 39 years old in good health and CMV-seronegative. The chain is built from TRBV5-1 and TRBJ1-6; no definite D call. Sequenced: PBMCs. The CDR3 loop reads CASSPEGGNNSPLHF. The DNA of the CDR3 is TGCGCCAGCAGCCCGGAGGGTGGGAATAATTCACCCCTCCACTTT.